This TCR beta chain was obtained from a study of spatial heterogeneity in lung cancer. The study, taken as a whole, reports: Higher tumor mutation counts went along with higher counts of expanded intratumoral alpha and beta TCRs.

Time point given: sample taken at primary tumor resection. Samples were obtained from some 72 donors, all untreated early-stage non-small cell lung cancer patients. Whole RNA was taken from tumor, nontumor lung or frozen PBMC; it was then sequenced unsorted. The CDR3 runs 18 residues. Trimming took 10 bases from V and 2 from J; bases not matched to a gene: 21. TCRdb re-derived calls from the 5' RACE reads in MiXCR, one entry per CDR3 protein. The repertoire consists of 3,500 to 4,000 distinct CDR3 sequences, with 8.5% to 10% occurring once and the leading ten covering approximately 30%. This clonotype is large (0.1 to 1%). The antigen remains undetermined. Because this beta chain is a stray read in a library intended to capture alpha chains, its abundance should not be given much weight.

The chain has TRBV12-3 or TRBV12-4 and TRBJ2-5; 8 nucleotides agree with TRBD2. The specimen comprised lung tumor tissue, sampled at surgery. This TCR derives from a male donor with early-stage non-small cell lung cancer. This chain's CDR3 is CATTQGWGAGATQETQYF. In DNA, the CDR3 is TGTGCCACCACTCAGGGTTGGGGAGCGGGGGCTACTCAAGAGACCCAGTACTTC.